This T cell receptor (beta chain) was sequenced during a study of cytomegalovirus exposure and HLA in healthy donors. Amplification used 60 Vbeta primers and 13 Jbeta primers. TCRdb's table, derived via immunoSEQ multiplex PCR, lists solely in-frame clones and lacks some. The sample shows some 100,000 clones, 74% of them seen only once. The germline CDR1 and CDR2 sequences are LNHNV and YYDKDF (reference sequence). The V end lost 4 bases, the J end lost 7 bases, and 17 bases lay between the germline ends. This CDR3 spans 16 amino acids. The specimen sequenced was PBMCs. The V gene is TRBV15, the J gene TRBJ1-6, with no clear D. The receptor was isolated from a human donor in good health. CDR3 sequence reads: CATSKEIAHQNSPLHF. CDR3 coding DNA: TGTGCCACCAGCAAAGAGATAGCCCACCAAAATTCACCCCTCCACTTT.